This T cell receptor (beta chain) came from a study of shared T cell receptors in the human thymus. Measured with immunoSEQ multiplex PCR; TCRdb has only the in-frame clones, and not every one. The sample shows roughly 660,000 clones, around nine tenths of them seen only once. V shed 4 bases and J shed 3 bases, with 19 bases lying between them. The germline V gene encodes CDR1 MDHEN and CDR2 SYDVKM. The CDR3 sequence is 16 residues long. These data are also associated with another study on human thymus T cells. From that report: During corrective heart surgery, resections were taken, and the thymus tissue came from them. In thymic and blood repertoires alike, V and J usage looked biased. Unrelated individuals reportedly shared highly overlapping thymic TCR repertoires.

The source is a boy in the first two years of life with a congenital heart defect. The sample consisted of thymocytes. V is TRBV28 and J is TRBJ2-7, with D perhaps matching TRBD2 (7 bases). CDR3 residues: CASSSHRGAGRYEQYF. The CDR3 DNA is TGTGCCAGCAGTTCCCACCGGGGGGCAGGGCGCTACGAGCAGTACTTC.